This TCR beta chain was sequenced for a study of T cell responses to AZD1222 COVID-19 vaccine. Study-wide background: The analysis combined second doses at about 4 or about 12 weeks.

Study results and limitations: Recipients of AZD1222 seropositive at baseline numbered only 6 or 7. Donors were mostly white British, more females; clonal diversity possibly underestimated. Increases in Spike-specific TCR breadth and depth were seen after two AZD1222 doses.

The CDR3 sequence is 13 residues long. V dropped 7 bases and J dropped 7; count of bases not matched to a gene: 8. The germline gives CDR1 MDHEN, CDR2 SYDVKM. Sequencing was performed with immunoSEQ multiplex PCR; in TCRdb, only in-frame clones are kept and a portion is missing. Among under 60,000 clones listed, around 84% were seen once. About this clone: The target antigen is unknown.

This TCR derives from an adult in good health. The sample here was peripheral blood, taken on day 0 of AZD1222 vaccination. V and J are TRBV28 and TRBJ2-5; 8 bases agree with TRBD1. CDR3 coding DNA: TGTGCCAGCACCTTGACAGGGGCTAGGACCCAGTACTTC. Protein: CASTLTGARTQYF.